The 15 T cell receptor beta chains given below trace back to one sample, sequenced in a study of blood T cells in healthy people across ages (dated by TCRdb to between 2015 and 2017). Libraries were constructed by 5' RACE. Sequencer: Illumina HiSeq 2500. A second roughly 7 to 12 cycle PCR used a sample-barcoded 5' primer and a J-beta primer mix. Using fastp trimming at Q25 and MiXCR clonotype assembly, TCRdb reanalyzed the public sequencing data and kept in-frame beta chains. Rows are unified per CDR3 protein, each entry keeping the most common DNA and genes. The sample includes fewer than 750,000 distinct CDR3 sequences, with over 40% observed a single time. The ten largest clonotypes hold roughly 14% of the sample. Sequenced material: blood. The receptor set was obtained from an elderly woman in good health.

The CDR3 nucleotides are TGTGCCAGCAGCTCCCGGACTTATTACAATGAGCAGTTCTTC. Its protein is CASSSRTYYNEQFF. The J gene is TRBJ2-1, the V gene TRBV12-1; the table's D call of TRBD2 was not tested on the DNA. TRBV12-1 is recorded as a pseudogene. The CDR3 consists of 14 residues.

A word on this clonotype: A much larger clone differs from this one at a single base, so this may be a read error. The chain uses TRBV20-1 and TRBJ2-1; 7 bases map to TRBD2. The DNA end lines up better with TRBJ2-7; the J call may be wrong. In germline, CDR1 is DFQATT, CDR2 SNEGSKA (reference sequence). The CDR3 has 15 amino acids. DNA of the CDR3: TGCAGTGCCCACGCTGGACTAGAGTCCTACAATGAGCAGTACTTC. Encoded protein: CSAHAGLESYNEQYF.

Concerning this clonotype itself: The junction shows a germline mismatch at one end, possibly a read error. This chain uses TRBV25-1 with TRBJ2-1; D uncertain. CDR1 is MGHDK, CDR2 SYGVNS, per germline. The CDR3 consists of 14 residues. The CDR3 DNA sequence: TGTGCCAGCAGTGAATGGGATTGGTACAATGAGCGGTTCTTC. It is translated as CASSEWDWYNERFF.

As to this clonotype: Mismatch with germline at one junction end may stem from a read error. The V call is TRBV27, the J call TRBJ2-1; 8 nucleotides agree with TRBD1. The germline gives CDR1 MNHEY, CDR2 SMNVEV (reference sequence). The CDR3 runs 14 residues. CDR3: CASSPWTGNNGQFF. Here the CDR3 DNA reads TGTGCCAGCAGTCCCTGGACAGGGAACAATGGGCAGTTCTTC.

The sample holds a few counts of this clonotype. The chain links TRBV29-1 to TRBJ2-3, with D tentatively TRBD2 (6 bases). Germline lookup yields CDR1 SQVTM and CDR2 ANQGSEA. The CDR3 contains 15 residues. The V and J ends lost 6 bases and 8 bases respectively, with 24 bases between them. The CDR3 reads CSVGTGTPTVFTQYF. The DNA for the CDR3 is TGCAGCGTGGGAACGGGGACTCCTACTGTCTTTACGCAGTATTTT.

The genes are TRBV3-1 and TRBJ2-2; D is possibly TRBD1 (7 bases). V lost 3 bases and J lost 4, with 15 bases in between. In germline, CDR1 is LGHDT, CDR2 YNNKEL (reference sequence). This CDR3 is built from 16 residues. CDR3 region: CASSQETGRSTGELFF. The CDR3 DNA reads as TGTGCCAGCAGCCAGGAGACAGGGAGGAGCACCGGGGAGCTGTTTTTT.

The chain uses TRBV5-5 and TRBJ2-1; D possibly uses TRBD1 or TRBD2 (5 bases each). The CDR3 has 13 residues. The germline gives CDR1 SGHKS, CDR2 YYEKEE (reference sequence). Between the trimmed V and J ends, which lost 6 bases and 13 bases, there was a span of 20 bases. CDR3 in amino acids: CASNRLQGETQFF. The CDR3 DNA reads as TGTGCCAGCAATCGACTCCAAGGGGAGACCCAGTTCTTC.

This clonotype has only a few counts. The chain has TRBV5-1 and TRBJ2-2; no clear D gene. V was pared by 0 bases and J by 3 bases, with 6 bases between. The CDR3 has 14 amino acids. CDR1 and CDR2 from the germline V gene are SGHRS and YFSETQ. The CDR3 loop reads CASSLVPDTGELFF. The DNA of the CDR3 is TGCGCCAGCAGCTTGGTACCCGACACCGGGGAGCTGTTTTTT.

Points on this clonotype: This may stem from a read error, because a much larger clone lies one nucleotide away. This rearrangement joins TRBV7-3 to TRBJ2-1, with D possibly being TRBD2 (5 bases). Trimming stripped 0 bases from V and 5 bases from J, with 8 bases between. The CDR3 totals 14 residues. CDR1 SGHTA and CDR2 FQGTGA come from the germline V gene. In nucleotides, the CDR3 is TGTGCCAGCAGCTTAACTAGAGGGCACAATGAGCAGTTCTTC. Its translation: CASSLTRGHNEQFF.

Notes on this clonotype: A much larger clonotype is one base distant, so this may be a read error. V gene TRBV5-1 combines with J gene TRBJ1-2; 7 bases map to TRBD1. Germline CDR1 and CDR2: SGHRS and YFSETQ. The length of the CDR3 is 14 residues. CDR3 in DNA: TGCGCCAGCAGCGCTGACAGGGTATACTATGGCCACACCTTC. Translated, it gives CASSADRVYYGHTF.

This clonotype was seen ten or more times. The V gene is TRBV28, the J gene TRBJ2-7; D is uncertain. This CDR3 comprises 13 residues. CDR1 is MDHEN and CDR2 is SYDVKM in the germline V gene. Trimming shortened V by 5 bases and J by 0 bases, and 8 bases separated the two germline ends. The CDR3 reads CASSRGPSYEQYF. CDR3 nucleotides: TGTGCCAGCAGTCGCGGACCCTCCTACGAGCAGTACTTC.

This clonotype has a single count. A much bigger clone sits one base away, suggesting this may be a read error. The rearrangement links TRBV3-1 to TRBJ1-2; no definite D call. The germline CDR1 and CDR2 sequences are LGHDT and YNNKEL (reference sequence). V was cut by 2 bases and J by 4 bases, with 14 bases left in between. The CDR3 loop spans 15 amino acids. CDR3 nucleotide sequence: TGTGCCAGCAGCCAAAATAGAGGGCCGGCCTATGGCTACACCTTC. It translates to CASSQNRGPAYGYTF.

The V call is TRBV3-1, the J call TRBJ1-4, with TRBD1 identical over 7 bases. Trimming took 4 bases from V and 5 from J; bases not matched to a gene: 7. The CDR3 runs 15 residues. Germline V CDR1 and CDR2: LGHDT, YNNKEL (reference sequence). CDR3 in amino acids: CASSPWDSTNEKLFF. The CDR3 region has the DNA TGTGCCAGCAGCCCCTGGGACAGCACAAATGAAAAACTGTTTTTT.

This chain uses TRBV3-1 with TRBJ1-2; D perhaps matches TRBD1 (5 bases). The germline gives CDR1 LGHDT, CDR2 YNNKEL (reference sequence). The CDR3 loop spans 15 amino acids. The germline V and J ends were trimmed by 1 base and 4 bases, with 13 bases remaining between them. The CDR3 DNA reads TGTGCCAGCAGCCAAGTAGGGGTGCACCCCTATGGCTACACCTTC. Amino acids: CASSQVGVHPYGYTF.

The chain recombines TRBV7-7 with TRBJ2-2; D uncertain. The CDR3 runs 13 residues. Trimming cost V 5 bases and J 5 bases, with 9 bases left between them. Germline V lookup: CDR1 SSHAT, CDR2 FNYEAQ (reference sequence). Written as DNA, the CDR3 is TGTGCCAGCAGCGGTTCCTGGACCGGGGAGCTGTTTTTT. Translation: CASSGSWTGELFF.